These 14 T cell receptor beta chains were all obtained from the same sample, sequenced in a study of cytomegalovirus exposure and HLA in healthy donors. A multiplex PCR was run with 60 Vbeta primers and 13 Jbeta primers. Sequenced by immunoSEQ multiplex PCR; TCRdb stores in-frame clones only, minus some. The sample lists 100,000 to 150,000 clones, roughly a sixth occurring once. The sample was PBMCs. The receptors stem from a female donor in good health and CMV-seropositive.

The chain employs TRBV18 and TRBJ1-2, with unresolved D. The CDR3 is 13 residues long. The germline V and J ends were trimmed by 5 bases and 2 bases, with 9 bases remaining between them. CDR1 and CDR2 from the germline V gene are KGHSH and LQKENI. The CDR3 bases are TGTGCCAGCTCAGCAGACATGAACTATGGCTACACCTTC. Protein sequence: CASSADMNYGYTF.

V gene TRBV14 combines with J gene TRBJ1-1, with a tentative D call TRBD1 (6 bases). CDR1 SGHDN and CDR2 FVKESK come from the germline V gene. Deletions cut 0 bases from V and 7 bases from J, with 12 bases between. The CDR3 spans 14 residues. Here the CDR3 reads CASSQEPTGHEAFF. The CDR3 bases are TGTGCCAGCAGCCAAGAACCTACAGGGCATGAAGCTTTCTTT.

The V call is TRBV15, the J call TRBJ1-4, with D maybe TRBD1 (6 bases). Trimming took off 0 bases at V and 2 bases at J, with 7 bases between the two ends. The CDR3 length is 15 residues. Per the germline V gene, CDR1 is LNHNV and CDR2 is YYDKDF (reference sequence). The CDR3 here is CATSRETGTNEKLFF. The CDR3 coding sequence is TGTGCCACCAGCAGAGAAACAGGGACTAATGAAAAACTGTTTTTT. Based on the CDR3 plus reference TRBV15 and TRBJ1-4, the full variable domain is DAMVIQNPRYQVTQFGKPVTLSCSQTLNHNVMYWYQQKSSQAPKLLFHYYDKDFNNEADTPDNFQSRRPNTSFCFLDIRSPGLGDTAMYLCATSRETGTNEKLFFGSGTQLSVL.

This clone was counted between two and nine times. J is TRBJ2-7 and V is TRBV30, with 11 bases lining up with TRBD2. The ends lost 5 bases at V and 9 bases at J; junction bases unmatched: 24. CDR3 length: 18 residues. The germline gives CDR1 GTSNPN, CDR2 SVGIG (reference sequence). The CDR3 reads CAWGRNRITSGGLARQYF. The DNA of the CDR3 is TGTGCCTGGGGGAGGAACAGAATAACTAGCGGGGGCCTGGCCCGGCAGTACTTC.

The table lists this clone with a few counts. The chain employs TRBV5-1 and TRBJ1-1, with 7 positions matching TRBD1. The CDR3 has 16 amino acids. V was pared by 0 bases and J by 1 base, with 6 bases of the junction left unmatched. CDR1 SGHRS and CDR2 YFSETQ come from the germline V gene. This CDR3 reads CASSLGWGQPNTEAFF. CDR3 bases: TGCGCCAGCAGCTTGGGGTGGGGACAGCCGAACACTGAAGCTTTCTTT.

This clone has only a few counts. This chain's CDR3 is CASSSTGSGETQYF. Written as DNA, the CDR3 is TGCGCCAGCAGCTCGACGGGGTCGGGGGAGACCCAGTACTTC. This chain connects TRBV5-1 to TRBJ2-5; perhaps TRBD2 as D (5 bases). V was clipped by 3 bases and J by 5 bases, with 14 bases between them. CDR3 size: 14 residues. Germline V CDR1 and CDR2: SGHRS, YFSETQ.

The chain joins TRBV6-5 to TRBJ1-2, with D perhaps matching TRBD1 (5 bases). The CDR3 loop spans 14 amino acids. The germline V gene has CDR1 MNHEY and CDR2 SVGAGI. The V end was cut by 4 bases, the J end by 3 bases, with 12 bases between. The CDR3 is CASSSRAKDYGYTF. CDR3 nucleotide sequence: TGTGCCAGCAGTTCCAGGGCCAAGGACTATGGCTACACCTTC.

A few counts support this clone. The chain joins TRBV4-1 to TRBJ1-2, with 9 bases aligning to TRBD1. Germline V gives CDR1 MGHRA, CDR2 YSYEKL. The CDR3 extends over 16 amino acids. J lost 0 bases, V lost 0 bases, and 2 bases had no gene match. The CDR3 DNA follows: TGCGCCAGCAGCCAAGACAGACAGGGGGCTAACTATGGCTACACCTTC. Residues: CASSQDRQGANYGYTF.

This clone came up once. J is TRBJ1-4 and V is TRBV5-6; the D gene is possibly TRBD1 (6 bases). CDR1 is SGHDT, CDR2 YYEEEE, per germline. This CDR3 comprises 14 residues. Trimming left V 5 bases short and J 4 bases short, with 12 bases between. CDR3 sequence (DNA): TGTGCCAGCAGGCGGACAGCAAATAATGAAAAACTGTTTTTT. The encoded protein is CASRRTANNEKLFF.

The chain is built from TRBV9 and TRBJ2-3; 7 bases agree with TRBD2. V was clipped by 4 bases and J by 4 bases; unmatched bases: 9. The germline V gene encodes CDR1 SGDLS and CDR2 YYNGEE. The CDR3 has 15 amino acids. For the CDR3, the DNA is TGTGCCAGCAGCACGGGGGGAGGTGAGGCAGATACGCAGTATTTT. Residues: CASSTGGGEADTQYF.

The chain employs TRBV27 and TRBJ2-5, with TRBD2 matching over 7 bases. This CDR3 contains 16 residues. Per germline, CDR1 MNHEY and CDR2 SMNVEV (reference sequence). With V trimmed by 1 base and J by 5 bases, 10 bases remained unmatched. CDR3 sequence: CASSLFRGGGGETQYF. The CDR3 nucleotides are TGTGCCAGCAGTTTATTTCGGGGCGGGGGAGGGGAGACCCAGTACTTC.

This chain connects TRBV27 to TRBJ1-2; a possible D gene is TRBD1 (5 bases). Trimming stripped 0 bases from V and 4 bases from J, with 15 bases between. Germline V gene sequence: CDR1 MNHEY, CDR2 SMNVEV (reference sequence). This CDR3 spans 16 amino acids. The CDR3: CASSLSEGPVSYGYTF. CDR3 sequence (DNA): TGTGCCAGCAGTTTATCGGAGGGGCCCGTGAGCTATGGCTACACCTTC.

As for this clone: This CDR3 is also generated by other DNA sequences in the sample. The V and J genes are TRBV25-1 and TRBJ2-7; D is possibly TRBD1 (5 bases). V shed 10 bases and J shed 5 bases, with 18 bases lying between them. Germline assignment: CDR1 MGHDK and CDR2 SYGVNS. The CDR3 is made up of 13 amino acids. This CDR3 reads CATQGGSYNEQYF. Here the CDR3 DNA reads TGTGCCACCCAGGGTGGAAGTTACAACGAGCAGTACTTC.

The rearrangement joins TRBV5-4 to TRBJ2-1, with D tentatively TRBD2 (6 bases). The CDR3 extends over 16 amino acids. CDR1 is SGHNT, CDR2 YYREEE, per germline (reference sequence). Trimming removed 5 bases from V and 5 bases from J, with 20 bases in between. The CDR3 is CASSPRRDSRHNEQFF. Here the CDR3 DNA reads TGTGCCAGCAGTCCCCGCCGGGACTCTCGCCACAATGAGCAGTTCTTC. Drawing the rest from reference TRBV5-4 and TRBJ2-1, the complete variable domain is ETGVTQSPTHLIKTRGQQVTLRCSSQSGHNTVSWYQQALGQGPQFIFQYYREEENGRGNFPPRFSGLQFPNYSSELNVNALELDDSALYLCASSPRRDSRHNEQFFGPGTRLTVL.